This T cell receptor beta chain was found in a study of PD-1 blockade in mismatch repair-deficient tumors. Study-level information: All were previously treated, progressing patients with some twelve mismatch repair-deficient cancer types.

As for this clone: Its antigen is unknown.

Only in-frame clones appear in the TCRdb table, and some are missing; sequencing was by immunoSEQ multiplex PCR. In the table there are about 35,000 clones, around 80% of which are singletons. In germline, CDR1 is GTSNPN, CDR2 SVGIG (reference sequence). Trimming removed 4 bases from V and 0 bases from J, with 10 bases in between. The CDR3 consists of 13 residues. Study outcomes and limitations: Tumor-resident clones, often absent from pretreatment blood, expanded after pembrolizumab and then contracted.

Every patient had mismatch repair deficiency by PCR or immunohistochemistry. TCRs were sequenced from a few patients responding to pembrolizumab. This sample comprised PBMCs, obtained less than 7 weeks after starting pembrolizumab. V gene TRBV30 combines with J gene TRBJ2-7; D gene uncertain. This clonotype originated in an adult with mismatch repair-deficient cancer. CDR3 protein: CAWKSPVSYEQYF. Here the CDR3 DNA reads TGTGCCTGGAAGTCGCCAGTCTCCTACGAGCAGTACTTC.